Below, 15 T cell receptor beta chains from the same sample are listed, as sequenced in a study of shared clonotypes between healthy human individuals. Repertoires were generated with immunoSEQ multiplex PCR, while TCRdb's copy carries only in-frame clones and drops some. The table records under 850,000 clones, about two thirds of them present only once. The specimen was memory CD4+ T cells sorted from blood. As for subset: CD45RA-negative fraction. Receptor source: a woman in her 30s in good health.

This rearrangement joins TRBV19 to TRBJ1-1; a possible D gene is TRBD1 (5 bases). Germline V gene sequence: CDR1 LNHDA, CDR2 SQIVND (reference sequence). The CDR3 extends over 13 amino acids. Trimming pared 7 bases from V and 5 bases from J, leaving 14 bases between. DNA for the CDR3: TGTGCCAGTAATACTTTACAGGAGACTGAAGCTTTCTTT. Its protein is CASNTLQETEAFF.

In DNA, the CDR3 is TGCGCCAGCAGCTGGGGATCGGGGGGGATGGAGCCCCAGCATTTT. It encodes CASSWGSGGMEPQHF. This chain connects TRBV5-1 to TRBJ1-5, with a possible D match to TRBD1 (5 bases). Germline V gene data show CDR1 as SGHRS and CDR2 as YFSETQ. The CDR3 has 15 amino acids. V lost 3 bases and J lost 8, with 18 bases in between.

A few counts support this clone. The chain couples TRBV5-4 to TRBJ1-4; 8 nucleotides match TRBD1. The CDR3 loop spans 14 amino acids. Losses at the gene ends were 5 bases for V and 8 bases for J; bases not matched to a gene: 8. CDR1 is SGHNT, CDR2 YYREEE, per germline (reference sequence). As DNA, the CDR3 is TGTGCCAGCAGTTCTGACAGGGGTTACGAAAAACTGTTTTTT. Amino acid sequence: CASSSDRGYEKLFF. Full variable domain (rest looked up from reference TRBV5-4 and TRBJ1-4): ETGVTQSPTHLIKTRGQQVTLRCSSQSGHNTVSWYQQALGQGPQFIFQYYREEENGRGNFPPRFSGLQFPNYSSELNVNALELDDSALYLCASSSDRGYEKLFFGSGTQLSVL.

V gene TRBV7-9 combines with J gene TRBJ2-5, with 9 bases identical to TRBD1. After removal of 5 bases from V and 5 bases from J, the junction contained 6 bases not matched to a gene. This CDR3 is 14 amino acids long. From germline, CDR1 is SEHNR and CDR2 FQNEAQ (reference sequence). CDR3 sequence reads: CASSPRTGAETQYF. CDR3 DNA: TGTGCCAGCAGCCCCAGGACAGGGGCTGAGACCCAGTACTTC.

This clone was counted many times. This chain connects TRBV11-2 to TRBJ1-5; D unresolved. Germline CDR1 SGHAT, CDR2 FQNNGV. Trimming removed 2 bases from V and 5 bases from J, with 7 bases in between. The CDR3 spans 13 residues. The CDR3 spells CASSLFDDQPQHF. CDR3 DNA sequence: TGTGCCAGCAGCTTATTTGACGATCAGCCCCAGCATTTT.

The chain combines TRBV6-5 with TRBJ2-3, with 7 bases fitting TRBD2. There are 14 residues in the CDR3. Germline CDR1 MNHEY, CDR2 SVGAGI. V shed 5 bases and J 4 bases; nucleotides not matched to a gene: 6. The CDR3 region has the DNA TGTGCCAGCAGTCGACTAGCTTTGCCAGATACGCAGTATTTT. Protein sequence: CASSRLALPDTQYF.

This clone was counted a few times. The gene calls are TRBV11-2 and TRBJ2-3; 8 positions match TRBD2. Germline V gene lookup returns CDR1 SGHAT and CDR2 FQNNGV. This CDR3 contains 15 residues. V lost 1 base, J lost 4 bases, and 4 bases stayed unmatched. DNA for the CDR3: TGTGCCAGCAGCTTAGCGGGAGGGCCAGCAGATACGCAGTATTTT. Amino acid sequence: CASSLAGGPADTQYF. The full variable domain, completed using reference TRBV11-2 and TRBJ2-3, is EAGVAQSPRYKIIEKRQSVAFWCNPISGHATLYWYQQILGQGPKLLIQFQNNGVVDDSQLPKDRFSAERLKGVDSTLKIQPAKLEDSAVYLCASSLAGGPADTQYFGPGTRLTVL.

This chain links TRBV9 with TRBJ2-1; 10 nucleotides align to TRBD2. Unmatched junction bases numbered 6, after V lost 3 bases and J lost 6 bases. The V gene's germline CDR1 is SGDLS and CDR2 YYNGEE. The CDR3 runs to 15 residues. In nucleotides, the CDR3 is TGTGCCAGCAGCGACGGGACTAGCGTATCCAATGAGCAGTTCTTC. It is translated as CASSDGTSVSNEQFF.

This clone appeared once. The CDR3 spells CASSLLPPRGRYNQPQHF. Here the CDR3 DNA reads TGTGCCAGCAGTCTCCTGCCCCCCAGGGGGCGGTACAATCAGCCCCAGCATTTT. This chain uses TRBV7-9 with TRBJ1-5, with 8 bases lining up with TRBD1. The trim removed 6 bases at V and 3 bases at J, leaving 16 bases unmatched. The CDR3 consists of 18 residues. Germline-derived CDR1 and CDR2 are SEHNR and FQNEAQ (reference sequence).

V is TRBV2 and J is TRBJ2-7, with TRBD1 matching over 11 bases. The CDR3 contains 14 residues. J was trimmed by 6 bases and V by 6 bases; bases with no gene match: 7. Germline values: CDR1 SNHLY, CDR2 FYNNEI. The CDR3, as DNA: TGTGCCAGCAGCGAGGGACAGGGGGGGCGCGAGCAGTACTTC. This codes for CASSEGQGGREQYF. The full variable domain, in which reference TRBV2 and TRBJ2-7 provide the parts outside the CDR3, is EPEVTQTPSHQVTQMGQEVILRCVPISNHLYFYWYRQILGQKVEFLVSFYNNEISEKSEIFDDQFSVERPDGSNFTLKIRSTKLEDSAMYFCASSEGQGGREQYFGPGTRLTVT.

The chain has TRBV4-1 and TRBJ2-7; D could derive from TRBD1 or TRBD2 (5 bases each). The germline CDR1 and CDR2 sequences are MGHRA and YSYEKL. V was pared by 3 bases and J by 1 base, with 13 bases between. The CDR3 sequence is 15 residues long. CDR3 sequence: CASSHYTGASYEQYF. CDR3 nucleotides: TGCGCCAGCAGCCATTATACCGGGGCTTCCTACGAGCAGTACTTC.

The V call is TRBV28, the J call TRBJ2-7, with D possibly called TRBD1 or TRBD2 (6 bases each). This CDR3 comprises 14 residues. Between the trimmed V and J ends, which lost 0 bases and 4 bases, there was a span of 10 bases. Germline V gives CDR1 MDHEN, CDR2 SYDVKM. The CDR3 DNA follows: TGTGCCAGCAGTTTATGGGGGGGCCAGTACGAGCAGTACTTC. Protein sequence: CASSLWGGQYEQYF. The full variable domain, in which reference TRBV28 and TRBJ2-7 provide the parts outside the CDR3, is DVKVTQSSRYLVKRTGEKVFLECVQDMDHENMFWYRQDPGLGLRLIYFSYDVKMKEKGDIPEGYSVSREKKERFSLILESASTNQTSMYLCASSLWGGQYEQYFGPGTRLTVT.

V is TRBV7-3 and J is TRBJ2-2; perhaps TRBD2 as D (6 bases). Germline CDR1 is SGHTA and CDR2 is FQGTGA. Trimming took off 5 bases at V and 3 bases at J, with 13 bases between the two ends. This CDR3 is 15 amino acids long. The CDR3, as DNA: TGTGCCAGCAGCCCAGGCGGGACTTACACCGGGGAGCTGTTTTTT. Protein product: CASSPGGTYTGELFF.

This clone turned up a few times. The chain combines TRBV19 with TRBJ2-7; D is uncertain. Germline loops: CDR1 LNHDA, CDR2 SQIVND (reference sequence). The CDR3 length is 13 residues. The V gene lost 2 bases and the J gene lost 5 bases, with 10 bases spanning the gap. CDR3 bases: TGTGCCAGTAGTATACAGGACGGAAACGAGCAGTACTTC. The encoded protein is CASSIQDGNEQYF.

The J gene is TRBJ1-1, the V gene TRBV19; 7 bases fit TRBD1. V lost 4 bases, J lost 5 bases, and 10 bases stayed unmatched. CDR1 and CDR2 (germline): LNHDA, SQIVND (reference sequence). This CDR3 region has 15 residues. CDR3 in DNA: TGTGCCAGTAGTAGGCTTGGGACAGCCGGGACTGAAGCTTTCTTT. This translates into CASSRLGTAGTEAFF.